At least ten counts were recorded for the clone carrying this T cell receptor (beta chain). The record originates from a study of identical twins. The CDR3 consists of 14 residues. J lost 2 bases, V lost 3 bases, and 4 bases had no gene match. TCRdb reprocessed the 5' RACE reads via MiXCR and lists one record per CDR3 protein. The data hold roughly 700,000 distinct CDR3 sequences, with 8.5% to 9% observed a single time. The sample also formed part of further work on yellow fever vaccine responses in identical twins.

This chain joins TRBV12-3 or TRBV12-4 and TRBJ2-7; 7 nucleotides agree with TRBD1. The specimen sequenced was PBMCs. The clonotype was recovered from a woman aged 18-29 years in good health. The CDR3 coding sequence is TGTGCCAGCAGTTTCGGACAGGCCGCCTACGAGCAGTACTTC. The encoded protein is CASSFGQAAYEQYF.